This T cell receptor beta chain was profiled in a study of response to subunit inactivated influenza vaccine. Points from the study as a whole: The study's authors posited that every seasonal influenza vaccination enlists few new T cells.

TCRdb processed the RT-PCR reads anew with MiXCR; each CDR3 protein has one entry. This table holds 490,000 or so distinct CDR3 sequences, around 8% found once. The CDR3 totals 13 residues. V shed 3 bases, J shed 4 bases, and the junction held 5 bases outside the gene matches. CDR1 DFQATT and CDR2 SNEGSKA come from the germline V gene (reference sequence). Comments on this clonotype: Antigen specificity is unknown.

The source was PBMCs from blood, collected less than 30 months after vaccination. This sequence was found in a man between 50 and 70 years old who received an inactivated influenza vaccine. V is TRBV20-1 and J is TRBJ2-5; 7 bases fit TRBD2. CDR3 residues: CSASAQRGETQYF. Written as DNA, the CDR3 is TGCAGTGCTAGCGCACAGCGGGGAGAGACCCAGTACTTC.